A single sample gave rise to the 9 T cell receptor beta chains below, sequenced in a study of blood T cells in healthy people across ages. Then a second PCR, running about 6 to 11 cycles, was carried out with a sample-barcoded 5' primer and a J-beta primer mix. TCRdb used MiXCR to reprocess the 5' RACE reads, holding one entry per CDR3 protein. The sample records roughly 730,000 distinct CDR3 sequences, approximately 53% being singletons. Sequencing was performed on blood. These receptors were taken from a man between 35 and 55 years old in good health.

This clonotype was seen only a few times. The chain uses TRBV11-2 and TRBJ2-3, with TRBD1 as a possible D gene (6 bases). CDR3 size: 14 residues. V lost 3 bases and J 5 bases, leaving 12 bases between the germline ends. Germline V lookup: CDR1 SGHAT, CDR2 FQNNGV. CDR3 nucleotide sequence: TGTGCCAGCAGCTTTGACAGGACGGGAGATACGCAGTATTTT. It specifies CASSFDRTGDTQYF.

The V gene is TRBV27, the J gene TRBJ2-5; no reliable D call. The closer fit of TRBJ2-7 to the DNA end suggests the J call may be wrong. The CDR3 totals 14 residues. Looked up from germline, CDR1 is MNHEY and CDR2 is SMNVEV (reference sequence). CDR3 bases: TGTGCCAGCAGTCCCTCCGAGACCGGGTACGAGCAGTACTTC. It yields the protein CASSPSETGYEQYF.

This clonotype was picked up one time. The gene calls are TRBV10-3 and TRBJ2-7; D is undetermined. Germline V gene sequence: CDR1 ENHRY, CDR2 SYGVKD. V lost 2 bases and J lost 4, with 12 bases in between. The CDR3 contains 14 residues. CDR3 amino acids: CAISEANAGYEQYF. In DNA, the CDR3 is TGTGCCATCAGTGAGGCGAACGCTGGGTACGAGCAGTACTTC.

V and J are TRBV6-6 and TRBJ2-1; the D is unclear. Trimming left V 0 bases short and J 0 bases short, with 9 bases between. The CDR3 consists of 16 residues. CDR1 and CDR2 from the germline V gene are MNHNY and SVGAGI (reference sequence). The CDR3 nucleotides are TGTGCCAGCAGTTACTCGAATGGGCCCTCCTACAATGAGCAGTTCTTC. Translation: CASSYSNGPSYNEQFF.

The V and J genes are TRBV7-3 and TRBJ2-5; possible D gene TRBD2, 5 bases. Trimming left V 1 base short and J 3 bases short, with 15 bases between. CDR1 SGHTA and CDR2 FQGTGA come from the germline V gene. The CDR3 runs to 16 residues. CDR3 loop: CASSLMGVGAEETQYF. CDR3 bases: TGTGCCAGCAGCTTAATGGGAGTCGGCGCAGAAGAGACCCAGTACTTC.

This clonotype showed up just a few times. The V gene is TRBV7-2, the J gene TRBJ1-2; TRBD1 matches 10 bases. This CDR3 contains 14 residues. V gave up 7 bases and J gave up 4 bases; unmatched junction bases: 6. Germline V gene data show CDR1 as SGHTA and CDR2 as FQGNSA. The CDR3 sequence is CASTPGQGTYGYTF. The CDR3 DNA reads TGTGCCAGCACCCCGGGACAGGGGACCTATGGCTACACCTTC.

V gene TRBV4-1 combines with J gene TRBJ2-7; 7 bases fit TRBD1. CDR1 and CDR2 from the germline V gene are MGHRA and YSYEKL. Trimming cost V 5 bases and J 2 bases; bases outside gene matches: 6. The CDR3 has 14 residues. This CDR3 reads CASSIRDRTYEQYF. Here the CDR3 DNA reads TGCGCCAGCAGCATCCGGGACAGAACCTACGAGCAGTACTTC.

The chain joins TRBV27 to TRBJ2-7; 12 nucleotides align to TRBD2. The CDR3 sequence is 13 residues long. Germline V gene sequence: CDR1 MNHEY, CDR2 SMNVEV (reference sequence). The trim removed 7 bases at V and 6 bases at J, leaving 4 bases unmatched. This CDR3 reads CASNLAGGSEQYF. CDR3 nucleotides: TGTGCCAGCAATCTAGCGGGAGGGTCCGAGCAGTACTTC.

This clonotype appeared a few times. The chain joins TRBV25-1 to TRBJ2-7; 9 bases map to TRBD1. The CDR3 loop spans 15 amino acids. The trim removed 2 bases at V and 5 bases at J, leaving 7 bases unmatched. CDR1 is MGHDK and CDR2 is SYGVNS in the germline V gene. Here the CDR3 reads CASSERGTGRHEQYF. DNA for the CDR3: TGTGCCAGCAGTGAACGGGGGACAGGGCGCCACGAGCAGTACTTC.